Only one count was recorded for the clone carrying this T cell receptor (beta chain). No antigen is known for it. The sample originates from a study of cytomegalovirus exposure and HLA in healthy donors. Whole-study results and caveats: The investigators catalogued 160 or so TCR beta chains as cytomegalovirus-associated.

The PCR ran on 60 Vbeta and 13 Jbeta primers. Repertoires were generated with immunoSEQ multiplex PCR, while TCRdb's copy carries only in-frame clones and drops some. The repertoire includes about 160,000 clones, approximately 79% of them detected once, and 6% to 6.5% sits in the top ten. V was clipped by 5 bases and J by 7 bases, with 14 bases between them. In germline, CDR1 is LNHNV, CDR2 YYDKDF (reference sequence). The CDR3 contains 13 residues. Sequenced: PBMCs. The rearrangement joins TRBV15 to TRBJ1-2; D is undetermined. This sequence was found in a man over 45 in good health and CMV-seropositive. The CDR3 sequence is CATSPPGRGGYTF. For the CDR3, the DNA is TGTGCCACCAGCCCCCCCGGTCGGGGTGGCTACACCTTC.